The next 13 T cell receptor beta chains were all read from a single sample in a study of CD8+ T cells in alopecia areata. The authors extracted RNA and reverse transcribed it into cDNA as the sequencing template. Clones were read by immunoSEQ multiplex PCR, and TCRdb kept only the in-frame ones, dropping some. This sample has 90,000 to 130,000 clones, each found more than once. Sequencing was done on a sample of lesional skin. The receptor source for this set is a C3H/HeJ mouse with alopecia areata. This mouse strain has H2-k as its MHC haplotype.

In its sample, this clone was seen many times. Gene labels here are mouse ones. The CDR3 bases that were read are TGTGCCAGCAGTGGCCGGACAGTCGGCCAAGAC. Residues: CASSGRTVGQD. The full CDR3 reads CASSGRTVGQDTQYF. The chain links TRBV13-3 to TRBJ2-5; maybe TRBD1 (6 bases). Read data end 4 residues before the CDR3 end; the end is taken from the germline J gene. Deletions cut 3 bases from V and 2 bases from J, with 13 bases between. Germline CDR1 is NNHDY and CDR2 is SYVADS. The CDR3 runs 15 residues.

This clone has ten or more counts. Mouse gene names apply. CDR3 loop: CTCSAQGQGTEVFF. The DNA read from the CDR3 is TGCACCTGCAGTGCGCAGGGACAGGGGACA. The V call is TRBV1, the J call TRBJ1-1; 10 nucleotides agree with TRBD1. The CDR3 goes on 4 residues after the read ends, and that part is filled in from the germline J gene. The CDR3 contains 14 residues. The V gene's germline CDR1 is NSQYPW and CDR2 LRSPGD (reference sequence).

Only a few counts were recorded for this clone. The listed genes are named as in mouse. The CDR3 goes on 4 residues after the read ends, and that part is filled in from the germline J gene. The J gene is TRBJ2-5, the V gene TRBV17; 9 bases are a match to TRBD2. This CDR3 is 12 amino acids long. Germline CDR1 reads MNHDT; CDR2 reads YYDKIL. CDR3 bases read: TGTGCTACGCTGGGGGGGAGTGAC. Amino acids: CATLGGSD. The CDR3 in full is CATLGGSDTQYF.

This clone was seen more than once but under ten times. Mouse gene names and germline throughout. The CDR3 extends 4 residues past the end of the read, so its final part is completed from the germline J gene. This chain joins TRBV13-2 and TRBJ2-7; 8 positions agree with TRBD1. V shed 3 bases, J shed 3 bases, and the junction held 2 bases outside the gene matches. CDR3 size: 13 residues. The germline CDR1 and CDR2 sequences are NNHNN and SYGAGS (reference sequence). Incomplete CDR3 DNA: TGTGCCAGCGGTGTCACAGGGGGCTAT. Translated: CASGVTGGY. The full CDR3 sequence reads CASGVTGGYEQYF.

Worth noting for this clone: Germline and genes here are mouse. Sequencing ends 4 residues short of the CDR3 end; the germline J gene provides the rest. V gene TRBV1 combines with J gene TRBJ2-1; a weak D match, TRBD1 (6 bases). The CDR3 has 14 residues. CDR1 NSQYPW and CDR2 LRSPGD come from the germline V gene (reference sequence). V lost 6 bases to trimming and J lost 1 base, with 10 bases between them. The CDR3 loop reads CTCREDRNYAEQFF. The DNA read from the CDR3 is TGCACCTGCAGGGAAGACAGGAACTATGCT.

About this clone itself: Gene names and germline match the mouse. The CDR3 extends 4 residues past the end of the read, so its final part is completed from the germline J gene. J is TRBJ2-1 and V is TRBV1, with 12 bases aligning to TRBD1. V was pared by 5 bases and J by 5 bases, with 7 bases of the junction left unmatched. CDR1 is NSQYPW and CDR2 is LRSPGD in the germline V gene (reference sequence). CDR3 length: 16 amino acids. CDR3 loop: CTCSYGTGGNNAEQFF. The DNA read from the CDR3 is TGCACCTGCAGTTACGGGACAGGGGGCAATAATGCT.

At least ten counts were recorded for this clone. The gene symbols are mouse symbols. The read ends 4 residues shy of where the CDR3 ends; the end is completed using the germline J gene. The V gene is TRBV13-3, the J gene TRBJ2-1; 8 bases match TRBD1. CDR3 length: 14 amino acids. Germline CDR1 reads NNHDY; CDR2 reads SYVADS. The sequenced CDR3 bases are TGTGCCAGCAGCATCAGGGGGCGGGGAGCT. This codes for CASSIRGRGA. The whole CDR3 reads CASSIRGRGAEQFF.

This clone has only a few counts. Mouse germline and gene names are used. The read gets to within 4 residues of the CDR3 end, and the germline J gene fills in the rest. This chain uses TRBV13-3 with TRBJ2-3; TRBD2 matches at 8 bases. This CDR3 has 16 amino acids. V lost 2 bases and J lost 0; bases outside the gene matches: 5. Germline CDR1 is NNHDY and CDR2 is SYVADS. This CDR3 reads CASSEMGGVSAETLYF. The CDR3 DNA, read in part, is TGTGCCAGCAGTGAGATGGGGGGGGTTAGTGCAGAA.

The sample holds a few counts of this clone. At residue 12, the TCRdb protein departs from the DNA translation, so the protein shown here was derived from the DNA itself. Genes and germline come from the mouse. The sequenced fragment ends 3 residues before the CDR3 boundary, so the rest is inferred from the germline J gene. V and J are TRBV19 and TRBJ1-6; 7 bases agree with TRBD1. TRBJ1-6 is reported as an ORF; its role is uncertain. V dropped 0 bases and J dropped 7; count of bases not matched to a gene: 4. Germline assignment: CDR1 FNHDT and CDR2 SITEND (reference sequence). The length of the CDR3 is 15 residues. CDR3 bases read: TGTGCCAGCAGTATAGCCTCGGACAGGAATTCGCCC. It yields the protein CASSIASDRNSP. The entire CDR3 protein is CASSIASDRNSPLYF.

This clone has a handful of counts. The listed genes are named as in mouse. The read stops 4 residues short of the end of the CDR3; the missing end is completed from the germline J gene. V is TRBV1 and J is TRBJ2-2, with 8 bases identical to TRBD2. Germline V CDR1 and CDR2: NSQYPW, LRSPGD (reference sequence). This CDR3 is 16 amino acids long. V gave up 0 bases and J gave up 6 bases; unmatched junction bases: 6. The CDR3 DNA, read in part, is TGCACCTGCAGTGCAGAAACTGGGGGCCCCCCCGGG. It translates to CTCSAETGGPPG. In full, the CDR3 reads CTCSAETGGPPGQLYF.

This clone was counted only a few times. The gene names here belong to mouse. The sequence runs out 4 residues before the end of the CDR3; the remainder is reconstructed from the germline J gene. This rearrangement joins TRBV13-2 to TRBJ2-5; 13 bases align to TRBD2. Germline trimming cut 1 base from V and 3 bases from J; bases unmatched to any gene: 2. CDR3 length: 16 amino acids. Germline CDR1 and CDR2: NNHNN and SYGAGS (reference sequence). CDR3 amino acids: CASGDWTGGAQDTQYF. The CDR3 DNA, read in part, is TGTGCCAGCGGTGATTGGACTGGGGGGGCGCAAGAC.

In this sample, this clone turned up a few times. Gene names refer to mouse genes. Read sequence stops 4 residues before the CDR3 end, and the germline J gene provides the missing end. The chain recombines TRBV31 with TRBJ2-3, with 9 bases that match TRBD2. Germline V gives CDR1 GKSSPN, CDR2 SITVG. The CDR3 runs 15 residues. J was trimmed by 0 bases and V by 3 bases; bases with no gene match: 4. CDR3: CAWRPGGVSAETLYF. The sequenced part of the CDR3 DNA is TGTGCCTGGAGGCCTGGGGGGGTTAGTGCAGAA.

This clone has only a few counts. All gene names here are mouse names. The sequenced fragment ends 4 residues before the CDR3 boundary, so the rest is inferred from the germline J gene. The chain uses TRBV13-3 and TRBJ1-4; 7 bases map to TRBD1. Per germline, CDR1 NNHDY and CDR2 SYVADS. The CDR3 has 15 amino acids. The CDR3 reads CASSDRAGGGERLFF. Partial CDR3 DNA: TGTGCCAGCAGTGATAGGGCAGGGGGAGGCGAA.